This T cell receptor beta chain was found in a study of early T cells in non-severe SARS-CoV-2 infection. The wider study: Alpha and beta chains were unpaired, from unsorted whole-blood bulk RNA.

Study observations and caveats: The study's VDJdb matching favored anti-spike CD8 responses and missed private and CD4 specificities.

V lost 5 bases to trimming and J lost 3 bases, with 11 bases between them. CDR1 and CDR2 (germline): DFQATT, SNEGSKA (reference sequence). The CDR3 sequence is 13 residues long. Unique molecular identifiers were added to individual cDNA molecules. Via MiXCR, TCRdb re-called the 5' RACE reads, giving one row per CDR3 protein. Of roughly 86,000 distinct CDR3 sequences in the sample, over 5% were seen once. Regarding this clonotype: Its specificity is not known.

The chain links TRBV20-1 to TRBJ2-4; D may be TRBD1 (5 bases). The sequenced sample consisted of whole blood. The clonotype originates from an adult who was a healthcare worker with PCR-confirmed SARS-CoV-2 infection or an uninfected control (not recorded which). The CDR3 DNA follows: TGCAGTGCTCAGGACACAGACAAAAACATTCAGTACTTC. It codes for CSAQDTDKNIQYF.